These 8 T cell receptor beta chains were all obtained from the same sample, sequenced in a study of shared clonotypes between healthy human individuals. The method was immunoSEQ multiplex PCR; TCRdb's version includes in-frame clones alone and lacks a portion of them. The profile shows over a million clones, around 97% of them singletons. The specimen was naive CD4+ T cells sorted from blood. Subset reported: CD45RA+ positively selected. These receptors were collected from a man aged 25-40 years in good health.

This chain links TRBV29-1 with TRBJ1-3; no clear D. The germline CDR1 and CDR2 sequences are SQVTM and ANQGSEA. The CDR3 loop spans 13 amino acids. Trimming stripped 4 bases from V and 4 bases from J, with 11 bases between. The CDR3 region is CSVAGSAGNTIYF. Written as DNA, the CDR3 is TGCAGCGTTGCCGGGAGCGCAGGAAACACCATATATTTT.

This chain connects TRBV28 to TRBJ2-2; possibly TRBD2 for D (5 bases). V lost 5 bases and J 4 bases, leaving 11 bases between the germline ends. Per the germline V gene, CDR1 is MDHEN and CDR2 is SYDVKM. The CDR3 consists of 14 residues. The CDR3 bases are TGTGCCAGCAGTCGAAGCGGCGTCACCGGGGAGCTGTTTTTT. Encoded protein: CASSRSGVTGELFF. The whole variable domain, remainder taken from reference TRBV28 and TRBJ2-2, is DVKVTQSSRYLVKRTGEKVFLECVQDMDHENMFWYRQDPGLGLRLIYFSYDVKMKEKGDIPEGYSVSREKKERFSLILESASTNQTSMYLCASSRSGVTGELFFGEGSRLTVL.

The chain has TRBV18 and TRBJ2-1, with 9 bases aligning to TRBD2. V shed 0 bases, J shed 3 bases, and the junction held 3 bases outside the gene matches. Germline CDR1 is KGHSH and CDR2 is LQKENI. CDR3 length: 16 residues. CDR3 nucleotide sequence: TGTGCCAGCTCACCACCCAGCGGGAGGATCTACAATGAGCAGTTCTTC. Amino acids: CASSPPSGRIYNEQFF.

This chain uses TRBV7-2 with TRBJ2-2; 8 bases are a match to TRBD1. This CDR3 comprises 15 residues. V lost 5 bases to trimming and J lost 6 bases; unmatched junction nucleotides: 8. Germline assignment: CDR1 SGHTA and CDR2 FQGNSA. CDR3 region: CASSEQGVLAGELFF. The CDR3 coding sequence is TGTGCCAGCAGCGAACAGGGGGTGTTGGCCGGGGAGCTGTTTTTT.

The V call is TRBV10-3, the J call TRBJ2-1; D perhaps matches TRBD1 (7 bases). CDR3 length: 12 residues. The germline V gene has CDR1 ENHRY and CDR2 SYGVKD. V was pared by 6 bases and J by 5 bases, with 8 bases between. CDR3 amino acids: CAISRGDNEQFF. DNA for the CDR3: TGTGCCATCAGCAGGGGGGACAATGAGCAGTTCTTC.

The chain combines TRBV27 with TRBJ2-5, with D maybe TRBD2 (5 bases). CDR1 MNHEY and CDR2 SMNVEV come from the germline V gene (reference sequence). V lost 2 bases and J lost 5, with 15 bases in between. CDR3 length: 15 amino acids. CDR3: CASSLQRPGVETQYF. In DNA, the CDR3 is TGTGCCAGCAGTTTACAACGCCCCGGGGTTGAGACCCAGTACTTC.

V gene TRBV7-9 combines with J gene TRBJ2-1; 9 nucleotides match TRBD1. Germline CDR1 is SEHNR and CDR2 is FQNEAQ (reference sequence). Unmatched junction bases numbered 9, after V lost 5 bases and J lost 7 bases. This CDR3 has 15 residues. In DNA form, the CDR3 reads TGTGCCAGCAGCGCCCCGGGACAGGGAATAAATGAGCAGTTCTTC. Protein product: CASSAPGQGINEQFF. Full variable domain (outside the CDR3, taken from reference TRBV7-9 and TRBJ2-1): DTGVSQNPRHKITKRGQNVTFRCDPISEHNRLYWYRQTLGQGPEFLTYFQNEAQLEKSRLLSDRFSAERPKGSFSTLEIQRTEQGDSAMYLCASSAPGQGINEQFFGPGTRLTVL.

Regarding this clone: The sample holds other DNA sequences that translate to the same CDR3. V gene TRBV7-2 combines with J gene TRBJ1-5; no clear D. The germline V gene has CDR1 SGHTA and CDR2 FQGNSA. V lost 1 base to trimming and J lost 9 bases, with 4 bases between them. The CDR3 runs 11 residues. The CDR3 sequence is CASSLGGPQHF. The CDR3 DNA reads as TGTGCCAGCAGCTTAGGAGGGCCCCAGCATTTT.